Shown below are 2 T cell receptor beta chains from a single sample sequenced in a study of Graves' ophthalmopathy and Graves' hyperthyroidism (dated by TCRdb to 2016 to 2018). The listed sequencing device is Illumina HiSeq 2000. TCR beta CDR3 regions were amplified from RNA transcripts for repertoire sequencing. The first round of RT-PCR was done with HTBI primers and the Qiagen OneStep RT-PCR kit, and was followed by a second round of multiplex PCR, then size selection and purification. Using fastp at Q25 and MiXCR, TCRdb reprocessed the public reads and kept productive beta chains. Rows are unified per CDR3 protein, each entry keeping the most common DNA and genes. This sample lists a few hundred thousand distinct CDR3 sequences; roughly 40% were detected once. Clones ranked in the top ten supply 3.5% to 5% of the sample. What was sequenced was peripheral blood or thyroid tissue (not recorded which). All receptors derive from an adult man with Graves' hyperthyroidism.

This clonotype was detected many times. Germline is not matched at one junction end, which may reflect a read error. The CDR3 DNA is TGTGCCAGCAGCTTAGGACCGGCGAACACTGAAGCTTTCTTT. It translates to CASSLGPANTEAFF. This chain connects TRBV5-1 to TRBJ1-1, with D unclear. Germline assignment: CDR1 SGHRS and CDR2 YFSETQ. The CDR3 is 14 amino acids.

The chain joins TRBV10-3 to TRBJ2-3; D possibly corresponds to TRBD2 (5 bases). The CDR3 extends over 14 amino acids. Trimming removed 3 bases from V and 2 bases from J, with 9 bases in between. CDR1 is ENHRY and CDR2 is SYGVKD in the germline V gene. CDR3 nucleotide sequence: TGTGCCATCAGTGACGCTAGCAACACAGATACGCAGTATTTT. It codes for CAISDASNTDTQYF.